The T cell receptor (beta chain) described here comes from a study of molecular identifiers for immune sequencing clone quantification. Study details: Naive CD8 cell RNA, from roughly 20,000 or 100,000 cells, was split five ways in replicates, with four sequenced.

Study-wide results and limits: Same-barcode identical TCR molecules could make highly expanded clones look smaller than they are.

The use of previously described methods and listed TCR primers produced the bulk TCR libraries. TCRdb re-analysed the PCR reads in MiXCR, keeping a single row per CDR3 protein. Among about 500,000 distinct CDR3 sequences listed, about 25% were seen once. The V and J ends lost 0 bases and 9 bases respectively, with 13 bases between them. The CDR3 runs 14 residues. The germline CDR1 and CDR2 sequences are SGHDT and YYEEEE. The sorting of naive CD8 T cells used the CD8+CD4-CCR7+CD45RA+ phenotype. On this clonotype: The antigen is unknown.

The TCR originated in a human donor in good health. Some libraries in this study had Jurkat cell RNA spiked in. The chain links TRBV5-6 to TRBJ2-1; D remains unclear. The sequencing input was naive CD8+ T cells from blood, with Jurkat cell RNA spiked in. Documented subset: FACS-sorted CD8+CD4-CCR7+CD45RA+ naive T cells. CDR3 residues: CASSLVLNQAEQFF. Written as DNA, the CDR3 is TGTGCCAGCAGCTTGGTGCTGAATCAGGCTGAGCAGTTCTTC.